Listed below are T cell receptor beta chains from one sample, sequenced in a study of T cells after yellow fever vaccination. TCRdb recomputed calls from the 5' RACE reads with MiXCR, one row per CDR3 protein. The table lists about 630,000 distinct CDR3 sequences, about 12% of them singletons, with 14% to 15% in the top ten. The sequences come from PBMCs, collected on the day of the yellow fever booster vaccination. Source of these receptors: a man aged 30 to 45 who received the YFV17D yellow fever vaccine. Each CDR3 is given with its conserved first and last residue. A D gene is named only where the DNA matches it firmly. Rows give clone size only sometimes, using once, few, many, or a class for an expanded clone.

j_call v_call clone_size d_call cdr3_aa cdr3_nt
TRBJ2-5 TRBV7-2 NA NA CASSPITTQYF TGTGCCAGCAGCCCTATAACGACCCAGTACTTC
TRBJ1-4 TRBV30 few NA CAWSVLELGEKLFF TGTGCCTGGAGTGTCCTGGAGTTAGGCGAAAAACTGTTTTTT
TRBJ2-7 TRBV5-6 many TRBD1 CASSKGQGRTRYF TGTGCCAGCAGCAAAGGACAGGGGAGGACCCGGTACTTC
TRBJ2-1 TRBV7-3 few TRBD2 CASSLGAGLVGEQFF TGTGCCAGCAGCTTAGGAGCGGGACTAGTTGGTGAGCAGTTCTTC
TRBJ2-3 TRBV20-1 NA TRBD2 CSWTSVTDTQYF TGCAGCTGGACTAGCGTCACAGATACGCAGTATTTT
TRBJ2-3 TRBV20-1 NA NA CSALSGSKQYF TGCAGTGCTCTCTCGGGATCTAAGCAGTATTTT
TRBJ1-6 TRBV4-3 NA NA CASSQVVNSPLHF TGCGCCAGCAGCCAAGTGGTGAATTCACCCCTCCACTTT
TRBJ2-3 TRBV3-1 NA TRBD2 CASSQSWREVTDTQYF TGTGCCAGCAGCCAAAGTTGGCGGGAGGTCACAGATACGCAGTATTTT
TRBJ2-7 TRBV2 few TRBD1 CASSRTGGRYEQYF TGTGCCAGCAGCAGGACAGGGGGCCGGTACGAGCAGTACTTC
TRBJ2-1 TRBV11-2 NA NA CASSPASRLGRSSYNEQFF TGTGCCAGCAGCCCGGCTTCTCGGCTTGGGCGGAGCTCCTACAATGAGCAGTTCTTC
TRBJ2-1 TRBV20-1 NA NA CSARFGGIRNEQFF TGCAGTGCTAGATTCGGCGGCATCAGAAATGAGCAGTTCTTC
TRBJ2-1 TRBV27 few NA CASSLISSAAYNEQFF TGTGCCAGCAGTTTAATTTCTTCAGCGGCCTACAATGAGCAGTTCTTC
TRBJ2-3 TRBV5-1 NA NA CASSLRLNTDTQYF TGCGCCAGCAGCTTAAGGCTGAACACAGATACGCAGTATTTT
TRBJ2-5 TRBV7-9 few NA CASSLGSAHQETQYF TGTGCCAGCAGCTTAGGATCAGCCCACCAAGAGACCCAGTACTTC
TRBJ2-3 TRBV20-1 few NA CSASPRGTVLGDTQYF TGCAGTGCTAGCCCCCGCGGGACGGTTCTAGGAGATACGCAGTATTTT
TRBJ1-1 TRBV6-1 NA NA CASSEANVVAEAFF TGTGCCAGCAGTGAAGCGAACGTGGTCGCTGAAGCTTTCTTT
TRBJ2-2 TRBV20-1 NA TRBD2 CSAREIPGLAGYGGANTGELFF TGCAGTGCTAGAGAGATCCCGGGACTAGCGGGTTATGGAGGGGCGAACACCGGGGAGCTGTTTTTT
TRBJ1-6 TRBV12-3/TRBV12-4 many TRBD1 CASSQQGRDTPLHF TGTGCCAGCAGTCAACAGGGGCGGGATACACCCCTCCACTTT
TRBJ2-1 TRBV5-4 few TRBD2 CASSRLAGVLNEQFF TGTGCCAGCAGCCGTCTAGCGGGGGTACTCAATGAGCAGTTCTTC
TRBJ2-1 TRBV6-1 NA TRBD1 CASSELSGGQAYNEQFF TGTGCCAGCAGTGAATTATCAGGGGGACAGGCCTACAATGAGCAGTTCTTC